These T cell receptor beta chains were read from a single sample in a study of T cell responses to AZD1222 COVID-19 vaccine. TCRdb's copy holds only in-frame clones and misses some; the assay was immunoSEQ multiplex PCR. The table lists around 120,000 clones, about 89% of them singletons, with 11% in the top ten. The sequences come from peripheral blood, collected on day 0 of MenACWY control vaccination. Source of these receptors: an adult in good health. Both conserved end residues are part of each CDR3. Fields, in order: clone size, D gene, V gene, J gene, CDR3 DNA, CDR3 protein. The D gene is left open where the match is weak. Some rows mark clone size as missing; the rest say once, few, many or name a class of expanded clone.

-	-	TRBV6-5	TRBJ2-7	TGTGCCAGCAGCTACAAGTACGAGCAGTACTTC	CASSYKYEQYF
-	TRBD2	TRBV12-3/TRBV12-4	TRBJ2-1	TGTGCCAGCAGTCCCCCGGGGGGGGAGCAGTTCTTC	CASSPPGGEQFF
few	-	TRBV21-1	TRBJ1-1	TGTGCCAGCAGGACATTCGTAGCTACAATTCGCACTGAAGCTTTCTTT	CASRTFVATIRTEAFF
-	TRBD2	TRBV4-1	TRBJ2-2	TGCGCCAGCAGCCAAGATCTTAGTCGGACTAGCGGGACCACCGGGGAGCTGTTTTTT	CASSQDLSRTSGTTGELFF
-	-	TRBV4-1	TRBJ1-5	TGCGCCAGCAGCCAAGATCAGTCCGGAGGGCAGCCCCAGCATTTT	CASSQDQSGGQPQHF
-	-	TRBV12-3/TRBV12-4	TRBJ1-2	TGTGCCAGCAGTTTCCGGCGGGCCTATGGCTACACCTTC	CASSFRRAYGYTF
-	-	TRBV4-2	TRBJ2-5	TGTGCCAGCAGCCAAGGAAGTCACGTGAGTAGCGGCCAGCAAGAGACCCAGTACTTC	CASSQGSHVSSGQQETQYF
-	-	TRBV4-1	TRBJ1-4	TGCGCCAGCAGCGATGCTCTCGGATCCACTAATGAAAAACTGTTTTTT	CASSDALGSTNEKLFF
-	-	TRBV7-8	TRBJ1-3	TGTGCCAGCAGCTTATGGGGCCATAGCTCTGGAAACACCATATATTTT	CASSLWGHSSGNTIYF
-	TRBD2	TRBV11-3	TRBJ2-7	TGTGCCAGCAGCTTAGGGGGACTAGCGGGAGGGCCCTACGAGCAGTACTTC	CASSLGGLAGGPYEQYF
-	-	TRBV5-1	TRBJ1-4	TGCGCCAGCAGGGCAGATTCAACTAATGAAAAACTGTTTTTT	CASRADSTNEKLFF
-	TRBD1	TRBV12-5	TRBJ2-5	TGTGCTAGTGGGGGACAGGGACAAGAGACCCAGTACTTC	CASGGQGQETQYF
-	-	TRBV19	TRBJ1-5	TGTGCCAGTAGTTCAGGGGAGCTTGGGAATCAGCCCCAGCATTTT	CASSSGELGNQPQHF
few	TRBD2	TRBV9	TRBJ2-7	TGTGCCAGCAGCGTAGGGAGTAGCGGGATGGCCTACGAGCAGTACTTC	CASSVGSSGMAYEQYF